These 29 T cell receptor beta chains originate from one sample sequenced in a study of blood T cell repertoires in COVID-19. Measured with immunoSEQ multiplex PCR; TCRdb has only the in-frame clones, and not every one. There are about 400,000 clones in the sample; 88% occur only once, and 0.95% to 1% lies in the top ten. Specimen: PBMCs or T cells enriched from blood (not recorded which). The receptors originated from a woman in her twenties or thirties with acute COVID-19.

The table lists this clone with a few counts. The chain links TRBV7-3 to TRBJ2-2; maybe TRBD2 (5 bases). Germline CDR1 SGHTA, CDR2 FQGTGA. The CDR3 is 13 amino acids. V was cut by 5 bases and J by 4 bases, with 8 bases left in between. CDR3 coding DNA: TGTGCCAGCAGCCTGGGGAGCACCGGGGAGCTGTTTTTT. This encodes CASSLGSTGELFF.

This chain joins TRBV5-5 and TRBJ2-3; no clear D gene. There are 13 residues in the CDR3. The V and J ends lost 2 bases and 0 bases respectively, with 4 bases between them. Per the germline V gene, CDR1 is SGHKS and CDR2 is YYEKEE (reference sequence). The CDR3 DNA follows: TGTGCCAGCAGCTTCAGGAGCACAGATACGCAGTATTTT. As protein: CASSFRSTDTQYF.

The genes are TRBV4-1 and TRBJ1-1; D gene uncertain. CDR1 is MGHRA and CDR2 is YSYEKL in the germline V gene. The V end was cut by 5 bases, the J end by 1 base, with 8 bases between. This CDR3 has 13 residues. CDR3 sequence: CASSTAENTEAFF. The DNA of the CDR3 is TGCGCCAGCAGCACCGCAGAGAACACTGAAGCTTTCTTT.

Here the CDR3 DNA reads TGTGCCAGCAGTTACTCGGTCGGGAGTGAAGCTTTCTTT. Its translation is CASSYSVGSEAFF. The chain uses TRBV6-6 and TRBJ1-1; D not resolved. CDR1 and CDR2 (germline): MNHNY, SVGAGI (reference sequence). The CDR3 covers 13 residues. Between the trimmed V and J ends, which lost 0 bases and 7 bases, there was a span of 9 bases.

This chain connects TRBV5-8 to TRBJ1-3; D not certain. CDR1 and CDR2 from the germline V gene are SGHTS and YDEGEE. This CDR3 contains 14 residues. The ends were cut back, 4 bases at V and 5 bases at J, with 13 bases in the middle. CDR3 sequence: CASSNREIRNTIYF. The CDR3 DNA reads TGTGCCAGCAGCAATCGGGAGATTCGAAACACCATATATTTT.

The rearrangement joins TRBV9 to TRBJ2-1; 7 bases agree with TRBD2. Germline CDR1 is SGDLS and CDR2 is YYNGEE. With V trimmed by 0 bases and J by 0 bases, 3 bases remained unmatched. This CDR3 spans 16 amino acids. The CDR3 protein is CASSVEAGTSYNEQFF. The CDR3 DNA sequence: TGTGCCAGCAGCGTAGAAGCGGGGACCTCCTACAATGAGCAGTTCTTC.

The chain uses TRBV9 and TRBJ2-1; the match to TRBD1 covers 8 bases. V was clipped by 3 bases and J by 4 bases; unmatched bases: 6. The germline V gene has CDR1 SGDLS and CDR2 YYNGEE. The CDR3 is 15 residues long. The DNA for the CDR3 is TGTGCCAGCAGCGCCAGGGGGCGAGATTACAATGAGCAGTTCTTC. The encoded protein is CASSARGRDYNEQFF.

The V call is TRBV4-3, the J call TRBJ1-1; tentatively, D is TRBD1 (5 bases). V shed 1 base and J shed 5 bases, with 14 bases lying between them. The CDR3 runs to 15 residues. Germline CDR1 and CDR2: LGHNA and YSLEER. The DNA for the CDR3 is TGCGCCAGCAGCCAAGTTCTTGGGGGGATAACTGAAGCTTTCTTT. Residues: CASSQVLGGITEAFF.

The rearrangement joins TRBV3-1 (or the pseudogene TRBV3-2) to TRBJ2-5, with 8 bases matching TRBD2. This CDR3 region has 14 residues. Germline trimming cut 2 bases from V and 4 bases from J; bases unmatched to any gene: 3. Germline V gives CDR1 LGHDT, CDR2 YNNKEL (reference sequence). The CDR3 DNA sequence: TGTGCCAGCAGCCAATCCAGCGGGGGAGAGACCCAGTACTTC. Translation: CASSQSSGGETQYF.

The CDR3 DNA is TGTGCCAGCTCACCCCTAGCTAGCGCCTACAATGAGCAGTTCTTC. Translated, it gives CASSPLASAYNEQFF. The genes are TRBV18 and TRBJ2-1; D is possibly TRBD2 (6 bases). The CDR3 contains 15 residues. The V and J ends lost 3 bases and 2 bases respectively, with 11 bases between them. The germline V gene has CDR1 KGHSH and CDR2 LQKENI. The variable domain in full, completed from reference TRBV18 and TRBJ2-1, reads NAGVMQNPRHLVRRRGQEARLRCSPMKGHSHVYWYRQLPEEGLKFMVYLQKENIIDESGMPKERFSAEFPKEGPSILRIQQVVRGDSAAYFCASSPLASAYNEQFFGPGTRLTVL.

This clone was seen a single time. The V and J genes are TRBV7-2 and TRBJ1-1; tentatively, D is TRBD1 (6 bases). The germline CDR1 and CDR2 sequences are SGHTA and FQGNSA. Trimming pared 4 bases from V and 2 bases from J, leaving 14 bases between. This CDR3 contains 15 residues. The DNA of the CDR3 is TGTGCCAGCAGCTCGTATCGGACAGCAAACACTGAAGCTTTCTTT. Translating it yields CASSSYRTANTEAFF. Drawing the rest from reference TRBV7-2 and TRBJ1-1, the complete variable domain is GAGVSQSPSNKVTEKGKDVELRCDPISGHTALYWYRQSLGQGLEFLIYFQGNSAPDKSGLPSDRFSAERTGGSVSTLTIQRTQQEDSAVYLCASSSYRTANTEAFFGQGTRLTVV.

The chain joins TRBV9 to TRBJ2-7; D unclear. The germline V and J ends were trimmed by 0 bases and 7 bases, with 17 bases remaining between them. Germline loops: CDR1 SGDLS, CDR2 YYNGEE. The CDR3 length is 15 residues. The CDR3 loop reads CASSVETVRYGEQYF. In DNA form, the CDR3 reads TGTGCCAGCAGCGTAGAAACGGTGCGATACGGGGAGCAGTACTTC.

The V and J genes are TRBV30 and TRBJ1-4; 8 nucleotides match TRBD1. This CDR3 spans 15 amino acids. CDR1 and CDR2 from the germline V gene are GTSNPN and SVGIG (reference sequence). With 4 bases clipped from V and 8 bases from J, the junction kept 12 bases outside the gene matches. CDR3 sequence: CAWNPGQADREKLFF. The DNA of the CDR3 is TGTGCCTGGAACCCGGGACAGGCGGATCGGGAAAAACTGTTTTTT.

Points on this clone: This sample includes further DNA sequences coding for the same CDR3. This chain connects TRBV20-1 to TRBJ1-2, with no clear D. V lost 3 bases, J lost 5 bases, and 7 bases lay in between. The CDR3 sequence is 11 residues long. Germline lookup yields CDR1 DFQATT and CDR2 SNEGSKA (reference sequence). The CDR3 here is CSARTGYGYTF. The CDR3 DNA reads as TGCAGTGCTAGGACGGGATATGGCTACACCTTC.

This chain links TRBV5-1 with TRBJ2-3; 7 bases fit TRBD1. CDR3 length: 16 residues. Germline loops: CDR1 SGHRS, CDR2 YFSETQ. The ends lost 4 bases at V and 1 base at J; junction bases unmatched: 9. DNA of the CDR3: TGCGCCAGCAGCCCTCGACAGGGCAGCGGCACAGATACGCAGTATTTT. It specifies CASSPRQGSGTDTQYF. Full variable domain (rest looked up from reference TRBV5-1 and TRBJ2-3): KAGVTQTPRYLIKTRGQQVTLSCSPISGHRSVSWYQQTPGQGLQFLFEYFSETQRNKGNFPGRFSGRQFSNSRSEMNVSTLELGDSALYLCASSPRQGSGTDTQYFGPGTRLTVL.

This rearrangement joins TRBV9 to TRBJ1-2, with D tentatively TRBD1 (6 bases). Germline loops: CDR1 SGDLS, CDR2 YYNGEE. The CDR3 contains 14 residues. V gave up 4 bases and J gave up 4 bases, with 14 bases separating them. For the CDR3, the DNA is TGTGCCAGCAGCCCCCCAGGGGCAGGCTATGGCTACACCTTC. Amino acids: CASSPPGAGYGYTF.

The chain uses TRBV27 and TRBJ1-5; D is perhaps TRBD1 (5 bases). Germline lookup yields CDR1 MNHEY and CDR2 SMNVEV (reference sequence). Deletions cut 6 bases from V and 0 bases from J, with 27 bases between. This CDR3 region has 20 residues. The chain's CDR3 is CASSPTGGKDRGYSNQPQHF. Written as DNA, the CDR3 is TGTGCCAGCAGCCCCACGGGGGGGAAGGATCGGGGTTATAGCAATCAGCCCCAGCATTTT.

This chain joins TRBV19 and TRBJ1-6, with no clear D. Trimming pared 6 bases from V and 0 bases from J, leaving 18 bases between. The CDR3 spans 18 residues. The germline CDR1 and CDR2 sequences are LNHDA and SQIVND (reference sequence). CDR3 region: CASRILGAESSYNSPLHF. CDR3 bases: TGTGCCAGTAGGATCCTCGGAGCGGAAAGCTCCTATAATTCACCCCTCCACTTT.

A few counts support this clone. The chain employs TRBV9 and TRBJ1-2, with 7 positions matching TRBD1. V dropped 6 bases and J dropped 0; count of bases not matched to a gene: 11. Germline lookup yields CDR1 SGDLS and CDR2 YYNGEE. The CDR3 extends over 16 amino acids. CDR3 nucleotides: TGTGCCAGCACCACCGGGACAGTTTTAGCTAACTATGGCTACACCTTC. This translates into CASTTGTVLANYGYTF.

The chain uses TRBV5-5 and TRBJ1-4, with TRBD1 identical over 8 bases. Germline lookup yields CDR1 SGHKS and CDR2 YYEKEE (reference sequence). V was clipped by 4 bases and J by 3 bases; unmatched bases: 11. This CDR3 has 17 amino acids. The CDR3 protein is CASSGGGRGPANEKLFF. In DNA, the CDR3 is TGTGCCAGCAGCGGGGGCGGCAGGGGGCCCGCTAATGAAAAACTGTTTTTT.

The chain recombines TRBV15 with TRBJ2-3; weak D call: TRBD2 (5 bases). With 5 bases removed from V and 3 bases from J, the gap between germline ends came to 12 bases. This CDR3 has 14 residues. Germline-derived CDR1 and CDR2 are LNHNV and YYDKDF (reference sequence). CDR3 bases: TGTGCCACCAGCTCCTCTAGCAAGACAGATACGCAGTATTTT. Protein sequence: CATSSSSKTDTQYF. The whole variable domain, remainder taken from reference TRBV15 and TRBJ2-3, is DAMVIQNPRYQVTQFGKPVTLSCSQTLNHNVMYWYQQKSSQAPKLLFHYYDKDFNNEADTPDNFQSRRPNTSFCFLDIRSPGLGDTAMYLCATSSSSKTDTQYFGPGTRLTVL.

The rearrangement links TRBV29-1 to TRBJ2-3; 7 bases are shared with TRBD1. Germline lookup yields CDR1 SQVTM and CDR2 ANQGSEA. The V and J ends lost 3 bases and 2 bases, in that order; junction bases with no gene match: 11. The CDR3 has 16 amino acids. DNA for the CDR3: TGCAGCGTTGAGCCGGGGCAGGGGGTCCTCACAGATACGCAGTATTTT. Encoded protein: CSVEPGQGVLTDTQYF.

V and J are TRBV7-9 and TRBJ2-7, with D possibly being TRBD2 (5 bases). The germline V gene has CDR1 SEHNR and CDR2 FQNEAQ (reference sequence). The CDR3 runs 13 residues. V was trimmed by 3 bases and J by 4 bases, leaving 10 bases between them. Written as DNA, the CDR3 is TGTGCCAGCAGCTTTGTTGGGGAGTACGAGCAGTACTTC. Translation gives CASSFVGEYEQYF.

This clone was picked up one time. The chain is built from TRBV2 and TRBJ1-1; D not resolved. Per germline, CDR1 SNHLY and CDR2 FYNNEI. Trimming cost V 8 bases and J 6 bases, with 13 bases left between them. The CDR3 covers 12 residues. The CDR3 here is CASQLVLAEAFF. CDR3 nucleotides: TGTGCCAGCCAGTTGGTTCTGGCTGAAGCTTTCTTT. Together with reference TRBV2 and TRBJ1-1, the CDR3 gives the full variable domain: EPEVTQTPSHQVTQMGQEVILRCVPISNHLYFYWYRQILGQKVEFLVSFYNNEISEKSEIFDDQFSVERPDGSNFTLKIRSTKLEDSAMYFCASQLVLAEAFFGQGTRLTVV.

The chain is built from TRBV13 and TRBJ1-5; TRBD1 aligns across 7 bases. The CDR3 runs to 14 residues. Germline CDR1 is PRHDT and CDR2 is FYEKMQ (reference sequence). With V trimmed by 6 bases and J by 1 base, 3 bases remained unmatched. CDR3 sequence: CASSYRGSNQPQHF. Here the CDR3 DNA reads TGTGCCAGCAGTTACAGGGGAAGCAATCAGCCCCAGCATTTT.

The V gene is TRBV29-1, the J gene TRBJ2-4, with D possibly being TRBD2 (5 bases). The CDR3 length is 15 residues. V gave up 0 bases and J gave up 9 bases, with 18 bases separating them. Germline V lookup: CDR1 SQVTM, CDR2 ANQGSEA. DNA of the CDR3: TGCAGCGTTGAAGATCTGGACGGGGTAGGTCGCATTCAGTACTTC. Translation: CSVEDLDGVGRIQYF.

This clone was counted only a few times. DNA of the CDR3: TGCGCCAGCAGCCGGGGACTGGTCTACGAGCAGTACTTC. Residues: CASSRGLVYEQYF. V and J are TRBV4-1 and TRBJ2-7; the D gene is possibly TRBD2 (6 bases). The V gene's germline CDR1 is MGHRA and CDR2 YSYEKL. V was shortened by 4 bases and J by 3 bases, with 10 bases between the two germline ends. This CDR3 comprises 13 residues.

The V call is TRBV7-3, the J call TRBJ1-6, with D maybe TRBD1 (5 bases). This CDR3 is built from 13 residues. CDR1 SGHTA and CDR2 FQGTGA come from the germline V gene. V shed 5 bases and J shed 8 bases, with 10 bases lying between them. CDR3 coding DNA: TGTGCCAGCAGCCTCAGCAGGGATTCACCCCTCCACTTT. It codes for CASSLSRDSPLHF.

The chain uses TRBV11-2 and TRBJ2-2; 9 bases are shared with TRBD1. V shed 3 bases, J shed 4 bases, and the junction held 6 bases outside the gene matches. CDR3 size: 16 residues. CDR1 SGHAT and CDR2 FQNNGV come from the germline V gene. DNA for the CDR3: TGTGCCAGCAGCTTGACAGGGGGGAGTTTCACCGGGGAGCTGTTTTTT. It specifies CASSLTGGSFTGELFF. The full variable domain, completed using reference TRBV11-2 and TRBJ2-2, is EAGVAQSPRYKIIEKRQSVAFWCNPISGHATLYWYQQILGQGPKLLIQFQNNGVVDDSQLPKDRFSAERLKGVDSTLKIQPAKLEDSAVYLCASSLTGGSFTGELFFGEGSRLTVL.